This TCR beta chain was obtained from a study of CD8 T cells in ankylosing spondylitis (dated by TCRdb to 2016 to 2017). Study-level background: To find TCR variants linked to disease, the study profiled T cell receptor beta repertoires in ankylosing spondylitis patients and healthy donors. In total, the full study cohort was made up of about 110 healthy donors and approximately 27 ankylosing spondylitis patients. Peripheral blood was sampled, and synovial fluid was additionally collected from ankylosing spondylitis patients.

This clonotype was seen a handful of times. What this receptor recognizes is not known. No base quality information exists; no much larger clone differs at one position. On the study overall, not on this receptor specifically: Some motif variants had previously been reported in the synovial fluid and blood of reactive arthritis patients, which suggests shared mechanisms of disease initiation. Significant enrichment of the disease-linked clones was reported in matched synovial fluid samples from ankylosing spondylitis patients. The disease-linked clones showed a CD8+ phenotype and occurred at relatively low frequencies in peripheral blood. A TCR beta motif of eight highly homologous amino acid variants appeared characteristic of blood from ankylosing spondylitis patients.

Sequencing was carried out with an Illumina HiSeq 2500. Quantitative 5'-RACE with molecular barcodes was used to prepare TCR beta libraries. The original methods were these. To identify disease-linked TCR variants, a new computational method was used, one built on a probabilistic model of VDJ rearrangement. Using fastp trimming at Q25 and MiXCR clonotype assembly, TCRdb reanalyzed the public sequencing data and kept in-frame beta chains. Entries that share a CDR3 protein sequence are merged under the most common genes and DNA. The V and J calls come from TCRdb's annotation, not from the publication. The sample table records nearly 350,000 distinct CDR3 sequences; roughly 14% of these occur just once. The top ten hold 0.85% to 1.4% of the sample. Specimen: blood, either unsorted or a sorted T cell fraction (not recorded which). The TCR was taken from a male donor with ankylosing spondylitis or in good health (not recorded which).

The DNA sequence is TGTGCCAGCAGCTTGGCGGGGTCCGGGCGTAAACGTAGTGAGCAGTTCTTC. This sequence encodes CASSLAGSGRKRSEQFF. The receptor chain draws on TRBV5-5 and TRBJ2-1; TRBD2 is possibly the D segment (5 matching bases). V is clipped by 0 bases and J by 9 bases, and the sequence between their germline boundaries is 22 bases long. There are 17 amino acids in the CDR3, from cysteine to phenylalanine inclusive. Of the read, only the CDR3 DNA is kept; its 51 bases are in frame from base 1. As encoded in the germline V gene (reference sequence), CDR1 is SGHKS while CDR2 is YYEKEE.